The clone carrying this TCR beta chain was recorded many times. What it binds is not known. Germline values: CDR1 SGHTA, CDR2 FQGNSA. The CDR3 sequence is 14 residues long. The J segment lost 4 bases and the V segment lost 6 bases, leaving 8 bases of the junction unmatched. The data originate from a study of T cells in Graves' hyperthyroidism and ophthalmopathy. Overall study findings and caveats: The model identified upcoming ophthalmopathy a median approximately 6.5 months ahead of onset.

TCR beta CDR3 sequences were amplified from RNA transcripts. HTBI primers were employed in a first-round RT-PCR of the TCR CDR3. A single record per CDR3 protein comes from TCRdb applying MiXCR to the multiplex PCR reads. The sample has 250,000 or so distinct CDR3 sequences, roughly 15% seen once. Sequenced input: blood. This chain connects TRBV7-2 to TRBJ2-5; TRBD1 agrees at 7 bases. The receptor's source is a woman between 50 and 59 years old with Graves' hyperthyroidism that later progressed to Graves' ophthalmopathy. CDR3 region: CASSPTGRPETQYF. The CDR3 DNA follows: TGTGCCAGCAGTCCGACAGGGCGTCCAGAGACCCAGTACTTC.